This entry lists 7 T cell receptor beta chains sequenced from one sample in a study of beta chain features in type 1 diabetes. Overall study findings and caveats: Moderate yet significant TCRB CDR3 shortening was seen in Type 1 diabetes patients in all four CD4+ subsets.

Their antigens are not known. Reverse transcribing all isolated RNA meant expressed TCRB transcripts were sequenced. Some clones are missing from TCRdb's copy, which holds only in-frame ones; the method was immunoSEQ multiplex PCR. Of approximately 27,000 clones in the sample, about 52% were seen once. The sample was stem cell memory CD4+ T cells from blood. These receptors all stem from a man aged 25 to 45 with type 1 diabetes.

This clone was observed a single time. The rearrangement uses TRBV5-4 and TRBJ1-2; D is possibly TRBD1 (6 bases). Germline V lookup: CDR1 SGHNT, CDR2 YYREEE (reference sequence). This CDR3 is 14 amino acids long. The CDR3 spells CIFRGAGQLGSGTF. CDR3 nucleotide sequence: TGTATATTTCGGGGGGCGGGCCAACTAGGAAGTGGCACCTTC.

This clone was observed a handful of times. The sample holds other DNA sequences that translate to the same CDR3. The rearrangement links TRBV10-3 to TRBJ2-5, with 7 bases aligning to TRBD2. Germline V gene lookup returns CDR1 ENHRY and CDR2 SYGVKD. The CDR3 has 13 residues. V was pared by 4 bases and J by 4 bases, with 3 bases of the junction left unmatched. The CDR3 is CAISVGEGETQYF. DNA for the CDR3: TGTGCCATCAGTGTGGGGGAGGGAGAGACCCAGTACTTC.

The CDR3 DNA reads TGTGCCAGTAGTCCACAGGCCGGGACAGGGGGCCGGAACACTGAAGCTTTCTTT. This codes for CASSPQAGTGGRNTEAFF. The chain joins TRBV19 to TRBJ1-1, with TRBD1 identical over 12 bases. The CDR3 runs 18 residues. Germline V gene sequence: CDR1 LNHDA, CDR2 SQIVND (reference sequence). Germline trimming cut 5 bases from V and 1 base from J; bases unmatched to any gene: 11.

There are a few counts of this clone. This chain joins TRBV7-9 and TRBJ2-1, with D possibly matching TRBD1 (5 bases). The CDR3 consists of 14 residues. Trimming took 5 bases from V and 2 from J, leaving 10 bases between them. The germline gives CDR1 SEHNR, CDR2 FQNEAQ (reference sequence). The CDR3 DNA follows: TGTGCCAGCAGCCCCACAGGCCCCTACAATGAGCAGTTCTTC. Protein sequence: CASSPTGPYNEQFF.

This clone was counted between two and nine times. The V call is TRBV2, the J call TRBJ2-7, with 12 bases lining up with TRBD1. The trim removed 2 bases at V and 5 bases at J, leaving 7 bases unmatched. The CDR3 loop spans 16 amino acids. The germline gives CDR1 SNHLY, CDR2 FYNNEI. The CDR3 reads CASSEFFGTGGDEQYF. The CDR3 region has the DNA TGTGCCAGCAGTGAATTCTTTGGGACAGGGGGCGACGAGCAGTACTTC.

The CDR3 is CASSQDHRGRYGYTF. The CDR3 coding sequence is TGCGCCAGCAGCCAAGATCACAGGGGGAGGTATGGCTACACCTTC. The chain carries TRBV4-1 and TRBJ1-2, with 8 bases fitting TRBD1. Germline V gene sequence: CDR1 MGHRA, CDR2 YSYEKL. V dropped 0 bases and J dropped 5; count of bases not matched to a gene: 5. There are 15 residues in the CDR3.

V is TRBV15 and J is TRBJ2-7; the match to TRBD1 covers 12 bases. This CDR3 is built from 14 residues. After removal of 5 bases from V and 7 bases from J, the junction contained 6 bases not matched to a gene. The germline CDR1 and CDR2 sequences are LNHNV and YYDKDF (reference sequence). This CDR3 is CATSSRDRGLEQYF. The CDR3 region has the DNA TGTGCCACCAGCTCCCGGGACAGGGGGCTTGAGCAGTACTTC.